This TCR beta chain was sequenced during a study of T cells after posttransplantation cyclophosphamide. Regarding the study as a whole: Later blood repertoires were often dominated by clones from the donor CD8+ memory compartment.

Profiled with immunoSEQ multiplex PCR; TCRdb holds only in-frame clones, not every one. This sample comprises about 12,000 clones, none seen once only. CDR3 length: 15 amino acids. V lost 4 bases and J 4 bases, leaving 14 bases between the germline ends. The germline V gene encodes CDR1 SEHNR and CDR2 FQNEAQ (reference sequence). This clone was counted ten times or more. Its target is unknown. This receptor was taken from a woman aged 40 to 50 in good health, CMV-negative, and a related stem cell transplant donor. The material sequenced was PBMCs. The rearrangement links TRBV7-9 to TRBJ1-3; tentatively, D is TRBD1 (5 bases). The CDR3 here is CASSSGGNRGNTIYF. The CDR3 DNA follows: TGTGCCAGCAGCTCGGGAGGGAACAGGGGAAACACCATATATTTT.